The next 27 T cell receptor beta chains were all read from a single sample in a study of early T cells in non-severe SARS-CoV-2 infection (dated by TCRdb to the early 2020s). Libraries were prepared through 5' RACE. Sequenced on a NextSeq 500. TCRdb reran the public reads through fastp at Q25 and MiXCR, keeping productive beta chains. Rows are unified per CDR3 protein, each entry keeping the most common DNA and genes. The sample includes roughly 62,000 distinct CDR3 sequences, with about 8% observed a single time. The ten biggest clones cover more than 3% of the sample. Sequenced: whole blood. Receptors were obtained from an adult who was a healthcare worker with PCR-confirmed SARS-CoV-2 infection or an uninfected control (not recorded which).

This clonotype was observed a few times. This chain connects TRBV15 to TRBJ2-1, with 10 nucleotides matching TRBD1. J lost 7 bases, V lost 3 bases, and 3 bases had no gene match. CDR3 length: 14 amino acids. Germline V lookup: CDR1 LNHNV, CDR2 YYDKDF (reference sequence). CDR3 loop: CATSRDRGDNEQFF. The DNA for the CDR3 is TGTGCCACCAGCAGGGACAGGGGGGATAATGAGCAGTTCTTC.

The chain combines TRBV5-1 with TRBJ1-3; D unresolved. Germline lookup yields CDR1 SGHRS and CDR2 YFSETQ. The V end lost 0 bases, the J end lost 2 bases, and 6 bases lay between the germline ends. This CDR3 spans 14 amino acids. CDR3 loop: CASSLGATGNTIYF. The DNA for the CDR3 is TGCGCCAGCAGCTTGGGGGCGACTGGAAACACCATATATTTT.

There are many counts of this clonotype. The J gene is TRBJ1-2, the V gene TRBV28; possible D gene TRBD1, 5 bases. The V end lost 1 base, the J end lost 4 bases, and 10 bases lay between the germline ends. The CDR3 totals 14 residues. Germline V gene sequence: CDR1 MDHEN, CDR2 SYDVKM. CDR3: CASSLSARVYGYTF. The DNA of the CDR3 is TGTGCCAGCAGTTTATCCGCCAGGGTCTATGGCTACACCTTC.

Ten or more counts support this clonotype. The chain combines TRBV18 with TRBJ2-3, with TRBD1 as a possible D gene (5 bases). In germline, CDR1 is KGHSH, CDR2 LQKENI. This CDR3 comprises 14 residues. Trimming pared 1 base from V and 0 bases from J, leaving 5 bases between. The CDR3 protein is CASSPQGSTDTQYF. CDR3 nucleotide sequence: TGTGCCAGCTCACCACAGGGGAGCACAGATACGCAGTATTTT.

This clonotype was seen more than once but under ten times. The chain joins TRBV15 to TRBJ2-1; D unresolved. V was cut by 3 bases and J by 3 bases, with 3 bases left in between. Per the germline V gene, CDR1 is LNHNV and CDR2 is YYDKDF (reference sequence). The CDR3 loop spans 12 amino acids. The CDR3 DNA follows: TGTGCCACCAGCAGCAGCTACAATGAGCAGTTCTTC. Amino acids: CATSSSYNEQFF. Full variable domain (outside the CDR3, taken from reference TRBV15 and TRBJ2-1): DAMVIQNPRYQVTQFGKPVTLSCSQTLNHNVMYWYQQKSSQAPKLLFHYYDKDFNNEADTPDNFQSRRPNTSFCFLDIRSPGLGDTAMYLCATSSSYNEQFFGPGTRLTVL.

The chain combines TRBV25-1 with TRBJ2-5, with D possibly being TRBD1 (5 bases). This CDR3 contains 15 residues. Trimming cost V 3 bases and J 6 bases, with 17 bases left between them. Germline CDR1 MGHDK, CDR2 SYGVNS. This CDR3 is CASSDPGQGGQTQYF. Here the CDR3 DNA reads TGTGCCAGCAGTGATCCTGGGCAGGGCGGCCAGACCCAGTACTTC. Filled out from reference TRBV25-1 and TRBJ2-5, the complete variable domain reads EADIYQTPRYLVIGTGKKITLECSQTMGHDKMYWYQQDPGMELHLIHYSYGVNSTEKGDLSSESTVSRIRTEHFPLTLESARPSHTSQYLCASSDPGQGGQTQYFGPGTRLLVL.

This clonotype has more than one count but fewer than ten. This chain links TRBV9 with TRBJ2-6; 8 bases line up with TRBD1. CDR3 length: 18 residues. Germline assignment: CDR1 SGDLS and CDR2 YYNGEE. After removal of 5 bases from V and 0 bases from J, the junction contained 10 bases not matched to a gene. The CDR3 sequence: CASSAWDRTSSGANVLTF. CDR3 DNA sequence: TGTGCCAGCAGTGCCTGGGACAGGACGAGCTCTGGGGCCAACGTCCTGACTTTC.

Many counts were recorded for this clonotype. The rearrangement joins TRBV28 to TRBJ2-7; D uncertain. The CDR3 sequence is 15 residues long. Germline CDR1 is MDHEN and CDR2 is SYDVKM. V lost 5 bases and J lost 3, with 17 bases in between. The CDR3 region is CASSGIDRLSYEQYF. CDR3 nucleotides: TGTGCCAGCAGTGGCATAGACCGACTCAGCTACGAGCAGTACTTC.

The V call is TRBV28, the J call TRBJ2-7; the D gene is possibly TRBD1 (6 bases). This CDR3 is built from 14 residues. Per the germline V gene, CDR1 is MDHEN and CDR2 is SYDVKM. The germline V and J ends were trimmed by 8 bases and 3 bases, with 17 bases remaining between them. In nucleotides, the CDR3 is TGTGCCAGCTGGGGACAACCGAAAGACTACGAGCAGTACTTC. Amino acids: CASWGQPKDYEQYF.

J is TRBJ2-7 and V is TRBV7-2, with D perhaps TRBD2 (6 bases). Germline V gives CDR1 SGHTA, CDR2 FQGNSA. The CDR3 is 15 residues long. Trimming stripped 4 bases from V and 4 bases from J, with 17 bases between. The CDR3 DNA is TGTGCCAGCAGCTCCACTGCGGCGGGATCTTACGAGCAGTACTTC. It encodes CASSSTAAGSYEQYF.

In this sample, this clonotype turned up a few times. The chain couples TRBV15 to TRBJ1-5; 8 nucleotides line up with TRBD1. The CDR3 contains 14 residues. Losses at the gene ends were 1 base for V and 4 bases for J; bases not matched to a gene: 0. Germline CDR1 LNHNV, CDR2 YYDKDF (reference sequence). In DNA, the CDR3 is TGTGCCACCAGCAGAGGACAGGGGAATCAGCCCCAGCATTTT. Translation: CATSRGQGNQPQHF.

A remark on this clonotype: At one end, the junction sequence differs from germline, possibly due to a read error. V is TRBV5-1 and J is TRBJ2-1; 7 positions match TRBD1. The CDR3 spans 15 residues. Germline V gene sequence: CDR1 SGHRS, CDR2 YFSETQ. Here the CDR3 reads CASSPLQGTAPVGVF. CDR3 sequence (DNA): TGCGCCAGCAGCCCGCTGCAGGGGACAGCCCCCGTAGGGGTCTTC.

The V call is TRBV28, the J call TRBJ2-5; TRBD2 matches 8 bases. There are 14 residues in the CDR3. Trimming removed 5 bases from V and 8 bases from J; junction bases left unmatched: 10. Germline lookup yields CDR1 MDHEN and CDR2 SYDVKM. CDR3 DNA: TGTGCCAGCAGTCCCCCGGGGCTAGCGGGTACCCAGTACTTC. Amino acids: CASSPPGLAGTQYF.

This clonotype has more than one count but fewer than ten. The junction shows a germline mismatch at one end, possibly a read error. The CDR3 sequence is CASSQGTGSFNEQFF. The CDR3 DNA sequence: TGTGCCAGCAGCCAAGGGACTGGATCCTTCAATGAGCAGTTCTTC. The J gene is TRBJ2-1, the V gene TRBV3-1; D perhaps matches TRBD2 (5 bases). CDR1 is LGHDT, CDR2 YNNKEL, per germline (reference sequence). This CDR3 comprises 15 residues.

This clonotype was seen at least ten times. The chain recombines TRBV12-3 or TRBV12-4 with TRBJ2-3, with D hard to call. The V end lost 6 bases, the J end lost 4 bases, and 17 bases lay between the germline ends. CDR3 size: 15 residues. DNA for the CDR3: TGTGCCAGCAGCTTCTCCGGGCCTCCACCAGATACGCAGTATTTT. Translation: CASSFSGPPPDTQYF.

This clonotype has just a few counts. V is TRBV5-1 and J is TRBJ2-4, with 9 bases aligning to TRBD2. The CDR3 runs 17 residues. J gave up 0 bases and V 0 bases, and 4 bases lay outside the gene matches. CDR1 is SGHRS and CDR2 is YFSETQ in the germline V gene. The CDR3 nucleotides are TGCGCCAGCAGCTTGGAGGGACTAGCATTAGCCAAAAACATTCAGTACTTC. Protein sequence: CASSLEGLALAKNIQYF.

The rearrangement uses TRBV28 and TRBJ2-7; tentatively, D is TRBD1 (6 bases). The CDR3 has 13 amino acids. Per the germline V gene, CDR1 is MDHEN and CDR2 is SYDVKM. V was cut by 4 bases and J by 3 bases, with 10 bases left in between. The CDR3 spells CASSSPTGYEQYF. The DNA of the CDR3 is TGTGCCAGCAGTTCTCCGACAGGCTACGAGCAGTACTTC.

This clonotype was detected many times. The chain has TRBV2 and TRBJ2-7; 7 bases are a match to TRBD2. This CDR3 spans 12 amino acids. Germline CDR1 SNHLY, CDR2 FYNNEI. V lost 8 bases and J lost 3; bases outside the gene matches: 4. The CDR3: CASGSSGYEQYF. CDR3 DNA: TGTGCCAGCGGGTCTAGCGGCTACGAGCAGTACTTC.

The genes are TRBV28 and TRBJ1-2; D is unresolved. Trimming removed 2 bases at V and 3 bases at J, with 13 bases between. The CDR3 is 15 amino acids. Germline V lookup: CDR1 MDHEN, CDR2 SYDVKM. CDR3: CASSLIQLMDYGYTF. For the CDR3, the DNA is TGTGCCAGCAGTTTAATACAGCTTATGGACTATGGCTACACCTTC.

This clonotype has only a few counts. The J gene is TRBJ2-5, the V gene TRBV2; maybe TRBD1 (5 bases). V was pared by 3 bases and J by 4 bases, with 15 bases between. Looked up from germline, CDR1 is SNHLY and CDR2 is FYNNEI. The CDR3 covers 15 residues. CDR3 nucleotide sequence: TGTGCCAGCAGTGAGGTGCCAGGGAAAGGAGAGACCCAGTACTTC. Protein: CASSEVPGKGETQYF.

J is TRBJ2-7 and V is TRBV3-1, with 9 bases fitting TRBD1. V dropped 4 bases and J dropped 6; count of bases not matched to a gene: 7. CDR1 LGHDT and CDR2 YNNKEL come from the germline V gene (reference sequence). This CDR3 spans 14 amino acids. In DNA, the CDR3 is TGTGCCAGCAGCCCGGCAGGGACAGGGAGCGAGCAGTACTTC. Translated, it gives CASSPAGTGSEQYF.

This clonotype was observed many times. The chain has TRBV7-9 and TRBJ2-1, with D perhaps matching TRBD1 (6 bases). The V and J ends lost 5 bases and 0 bases respectively, with 14 bases between them. CDR1 SEHNR and CDR2 FQNEAQ come from the germline V gene (reference sequence). This CDR3 has 16 residues. In DNA form, the CDR3 reads TGTGCCAGCAGCCTAGAGGGGGAGAGCTCCTACAATGAGCAGTTCTTC. Its translation: CASSLEGESSYNEQFF.

This clonotype was observed many times. J is TRBJ2-1 and V is TRBV7-3, with D perhaps matching TRBD2 (6 bases). This CDR3 has 15 amino acids. Germline assignment: CDR1 SGHTA and CDR2 FQGTGA. The V and J ends lost 1 base and 6 bases respectively, with 13 bases between them. CDR3 DNA: TGTGCCAGCAGCTTAAACGGGGGAGAGGTCAATGAGCAGTTCTTC. It yields the protein CASSLNGGEVNEQFF.

At least ten counts were recorded for this clonotype. The rearrangement joins TRBV28 to TRBJ2-5; no definite D call. V gave up 3 bases and J gave up 2 bases, with 19 bases separating them. The germline V gene encodes CDR1 MDHEN and CDR2 SYDVKM. The CDR3 covers 17 residues. The CDR3 DNA follows: TGTGCCAGCAGTTTGGTAGGGCAGGCCCCTATTCAAGAGACCCAGTACTTC. It is translated as CASSLVGQAPIQETQYF.

The table lists this clonotype with many counts. The chain links TRBV18 to TRBJ2-7, with 7 bases matching TRBD1. The CDR3 extends over 14 amino acids. Trimming removed 6 bases from V and 2 bases from J; junction bases left unmatched: 7. CDR1 is KGHSH and CDR2 is LQKENI in the germline V gene. The CDR3 region has the DNA TGTGCCAGCTCCGTAGGGACAGAGCCCTACGAGCAGTACTTC. Its translation is CASSVGTEPYEQYF.

This clonotype was seen a handful of times. This sequence joins TRBV20-1 and TRBJ2-1, with D possibly matching TRBD1 (6 bases). Trimming stripped 6 bases from V and 0 bases from J, with 15 bases between. The CDR3 covers 15 residues. Germline CDR1 and CDR2: DFQATT and SNEGSKA (reference sequence). CDR3 in amino acids: CSARDTVNSYNEQFF. The CDR3 DNA follows: TGCAGTGCGAGGGACACAGTAAACTCCTACAATGAGCAGTTCTTC.

This clonotype was detected ten times or more. The rearrangement joins TRBV14 to TRBJ2-6; 9 bases match TRBD1. The CDR3 spans 17 residues. Germline CDR1 is SGHDN and CDR2 is FVKESK. J was trimmed by 4 bases and V by 4 bases; bases with no gene match: 8. CDR3 coding DNA: TGTGCCAGCAGCCGCCACAGGGGGCGAGCGGGGGCCAACGTCCTGACTTTC. Amino acid sequence: CASSRHRGRAGANVLTF.